The clone carrying this TCR beta chain was found many times. This specimen belongs to a study of CD8 T cells in ankylosing spondylitis. With 4 bases clipped from V and 7 bases from J, the junction kept 4 bases outside the gene matches. Germline CDR1 is SGDLS and CDR2 is YYNGEE. The CDR3 loop spans 12 amino acids. TCR beta libraries were made by quantitative 5'-RACE with molecular barcodes. TCRdb re-called the 5' RACE reads through MiXCR, storing one row per CDR3 protein. This sample has some 38,000 distinct CDR3 sequences, with 2.5% to 3.5% found just once. The clonotype was recovered from a male donor with ankylosing spondylitis or in good health (not recorded which). The rearrangement joins TRBV9 to TRBJ1-1, with 7 positions matching TRBD1. Sequencing used blood, either unsorted or a sorted T cell fraction (not recorded which). In nucleotides, the CDR3 is TGTGCCAGCAGCCCGACAGGGATTGAAGCTTTCTTT. It yields the protein CASSPTGIEAFF.